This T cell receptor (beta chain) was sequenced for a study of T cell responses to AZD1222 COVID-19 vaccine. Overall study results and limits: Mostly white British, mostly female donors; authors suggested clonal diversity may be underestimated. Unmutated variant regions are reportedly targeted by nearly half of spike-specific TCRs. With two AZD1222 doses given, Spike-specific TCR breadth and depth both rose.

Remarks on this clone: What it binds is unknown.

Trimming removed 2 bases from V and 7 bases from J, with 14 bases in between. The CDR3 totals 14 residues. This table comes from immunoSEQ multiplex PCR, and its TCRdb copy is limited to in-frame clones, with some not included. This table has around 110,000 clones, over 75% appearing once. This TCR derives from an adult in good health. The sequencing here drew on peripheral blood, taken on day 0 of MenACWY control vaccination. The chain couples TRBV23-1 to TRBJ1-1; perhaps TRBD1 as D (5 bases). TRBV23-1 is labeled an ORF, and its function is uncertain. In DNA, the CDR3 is TGCGCCAGCAGTCAAACAGGACCGACTGGTGAAGCTTTCTTT. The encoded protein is CASSQTGPTGEAFF.